This TCR beta chain emerged from a study of cytomegalovirus exposure and HLA in healthy donors. Looked up from germline, CDR1 is MNHNS and CDR2 is SASEGT. Trimming cost V 6 bases and J 4 bases, with 15 bases left between them. The CDR3 runs 14 residues. The PCR made use of 60 Vbeta and 13 Jbeta primers. The table came from immunoSEQ multiplex PCR; TCRdb's copy has only in-frame clones and leaves some out. The data show some 160,000 clones, with 65% to 85% seen just once and less than 2% held by the top ten. The donors, nominally healthy at sampling, likely had unrecorded immune exposures. The rearrangement uses TRBV6-1 and TRBJ1-1, with D maybe TRBD1 (6 bases). This clonotype was obtained from a woman aged 18-29 years in good health and CMV-seronegative. Material for sequencing was PBMCs. DNA of the CDR3: TGTGCCAGCAGACCACAGGGTGATGGCACTGAAGCTTTCTTT. As protein: CASRPQGDGTEAFF.